This T cell receptor (beta chain) was sequenced during a study of chemoradiotherapy in HPV16-positive cancers (dated 2022 in TCRdb). Regarding the research as a whole: Functional T-cell assays on cells from two HPV16-positive patients defined candidate HPV-specific T-cell clones and common TCR motifs. The study set out to ask whether T-cell immunity against the HPV oncoproteins E6 and E7 changes over the course of chemoradiotherapy and whether that immunity affects survival. The candidate HPV-specific TCRs and motifs were subsequently tracked in TCR repertoires obtained from roughly 78 patients with HPV-related cancers.

Library preparation was by the immunoSEQ multiplex PCR assay. In TCRdb, the immuneACCESS table is reduced to in-frame sequences with V and J assigned. These tables do not hold every clone; where another copy was compared, an unresolved V gene accounts for under half, and the others remain unexplained. This sample gives approximately 32,000 clones in total; 80% to 90% of them show up just once. Clones ranked in the top ten supply 3.1% of the sample. On this clone: This receptor's antigen is unknown. Qualities for individual bases were not recorded, and no much larger clone is one base off.

General conclusions and limits of the study: In HPV16-positive patients, expansion of HPV-responsive T cells during chemoradiotherapy was found to be associated with improved recurrence-free survival. The functional definition of HPV-specific T cells came from only a couple of HPV16-positive patients, and the survival association was reported for HPV16-positive patients. Expansion of candidate HPV-specific clones and E7-related TCR motifs was observed in the tumor microenvironment during treatment, whereas no such expansion was observed for non-HPV-specific T cells.

The CDR3, from cysteine to phenylalanine, totals 17 residues. Only CDR3 DNA is held: 51 bases, read in frame from base 1. For this chain, trimming is 0 bases at the V end and 7 bases at the J end, and the number of junction bases without a gene match is 14. Because repertoires were sampled repeatedly during chemoradiotherapy, clonal expansion in the tumor microenvironment could be followed. This receptor was obtained from a human donor with HPV-associated anogenital cancer. Sequenced here: blood, sampled from a patient who underwent chemoradiotherapy. In this chain, TRBV5-3 is recombined with TRBJ1-1, with 8 central nucleotides matching TRBD1. TRBV5-3 is an ORF for which the function is uncertain. The CDR3 loop reads CARSLVIIGQGADEAFF. The base sequence is TGTGCCAGAAGCTTGGTCATCATTGGACAGGGCGCTGATGAAGCTTTCTTT.